Described below is a single T cell receptor (beta chain) sequence and its context. As yet, its antigen is unknown. The CDR3 runs to 16 residues. Trimming removed 0 bases at V and 3 bases at J, with 9 bases between. The V gene's germline CDR1 is SNHLY and CDR2 FYNNEI. Moderate-to-severe activity, CAS ≥3, NOSPECS ≥4 and duration under 3 months were recorded for donors with ophthalmopathy. TCR beta CDR3 amplification used RNA transcripts. The library came from an HTBI-primed first-round RT-PCR and a second-round multiplex PCR. One entry per CDR3 protein, called by TCRdb with MiXCR from the multiplex PCR reads. The table has hundreds of thousands of distinct CDR3 sequences, roughly 39% seen once. The data were obtained in a study of Graves' ophthalmopathy and Graves' hyperthyroidism. Whole-study results and caveats: Blood also contained most of the expanded thyroid clonotypes above 0.001 frequency.

Input material: peripheral blood. This sequence joins TRBV2 and TRBJ2-6, with D possibly TRBD2 on 5 matching bases. The sequence derives from an adult man with Graves' ophthalmopathy. CDR3 region: CASSEAGIYGANVLTF. The CDR3 coding sequence is TGTGCCAGCAGTGAAGCCGGGATCTATGGGGCCAACGTCCTGACTTTC.